This entry is about one TCR beta chain. These data originate in a study of blood T cell repertoires in COVID-19. In the study's own analysis: The authors estimated nucleated cell counts from reference gene primer amplification. Method: immunoSEQ multiplex PCR; TCRdb's copy keeps in-frame clones and lacks some. The DNA gave D and trimming, while V, J and clone size come from that table. The table includes 200,000 to 250,000 clones, around 88% detected once. Trimming cost V 2 bases and J 0 bases, with 8 bases left between them. The germline CDR1 and CDR2 sequences are MNHEY and SVGEGT. This CDR3 is 15 amino acids long.

This TCR came from a man aged 18-30 years with active or convalescent COVID-19. Sequencing was carried out using peripheral blood. The genes are TRBV6-2 or TRBV6-3 and TRBJ1-5, with D perhaps TRBD1 (6 bases). The CDR3 bases are TGTGCCAGCAGTTACCCAGGGGCTAGCAATCAGCCCCAGCATTTT. This sequence encodes CASSYPGASNQPQHF.